This is a list of T cell receptor beta chains from one sample in a study of cytomegalovirus exposure and HLA in healthy donors. Produced via immunoSEQ multiplex PCR; TCRdb's table is partial and in-frame only. The sample has fewer than 85,000 clones; 74% are singletons. The source material was PBMCs. Receptor source: a man aged 35 to 55 in good health and CMV-seropositive. Each CDR3 is given with its conserved first and last residue. The D gene is left open where the match is weak. Clone size is stated in some rows and not others, as once, few, many or a class when expanded.

TRBJ1-1 . . TRBV28 TGTGCCAGCAGGGGAGTAGGAAGGAACACTGAAGCTTTCTTT CASRGVGRNTEAFF
TRBJ1-1 TRBD1 . TRBV6-1 TGTGCCAGCAGTGAATTTTCCAGGGGGGAGTTCGTCACTGAAGCTTTCTTT CASSEFSRGEFVTEAFF
TRBJ2-5 TRBD1 few TRBV29-1 TGCAGCGTCCCTCCCGGGACAGGGTTTAATGGAGAGACCCAGTACTTC CSVPPGTGFNGETQYF
TRBJ1-5 . . TRBV27 TGTGCCAGCAGTTTAGCCCAGAATCAGCCCCAGCATTTT CASSLAQNQPQHF
TRBJ1-6 . . TRBV18 TGTGCCAGCTCACCTGACACATATAATTCACCCCTCCACTTT CASSPDTYNSPLHF
TRBJ1-1 TRBD1 few TRBV19 TGTGCCAGTAGTGCCGACAGGGGCAACACTGAAGCTTTCTTT CASSADRGNTEAFF
TRBJ1-2 TRBD1 few TRBV7-2 TGTGCCAGCAGCCCCGGACAGGGCCCCTCTGGCTACACCTTC CASSPGQGPSGYTF
TRBJ1-1 . . TRBV5-1 TGCGCCAGCAGCTCCGAGATAGACACTGAAGCTTTCTTT CASSSEIDTEAFF
TRBJ2-2 . . TRBV6-1 TGTGCCAGCAGTGAAGCGCAGGGAGGAACCGGGGAGCTGTTTTTT CASSEAQGGTGELFF
TRBJ1-3 . . TRBV10-3 TGTGCCATCAGTGAGAACAGAGCCTCTGGAAACACCATATATTTT CAISENRASGNTIYF
TRBJ2-1 . few TRBV7-2 TGTGCCAGCAGCTGGGGGGGGGCCCACAATGAGCAGTTCTTC CASSWGGAHNEQFF
TRBJ1-4 . few TRBV7-2 TGTGCCAGCAGTAGGATTCCGGGACTGTCGAATGAAAAACTGTTTTTT CASSRIPGLSNEKLFF
TRBJ2-2 . . TRBV7-8 TGTGCCAGCAGCGCCTGGACAATGGGTCCGAACACCGGGGAGCTGTTTTTT CASSAWTMGPNTGELFF
TRBJ2-5 . . TRBV19 TGTGCCAGTAGTAACCTTGGGGGGCAAGAGACCCAGTACTTC CASSNLGGQETQYF
TRBJ2-6 . . TRBV6-5 TGTGCCAGCAGTGAACTAGCTGGGGCCAACGTCCTGACTTTC CASSELAGANVLTF
TRBJ1-1 . . TRBV6-6 TGTGCCAGCAGTCCCGCAGTGAACACTGAAGCTTTCTTT CASSPAVNTEAFF
TRBJ1-5 . . TRBV30 TGTGCCTGGGGCTTTAATAGCAATCAGCCCCAGCATTTT CAWGFNSNQPQHF
TRBJ2-3 TRBD2 . TRBV28 TGTGCCAGCAGTTACCTAACCCTTCTGGGGCGGGGGACTCGCACAGATACGCAGTATTTT CASSYLTLLGRGTRTDTQYF
TRBJ1-2 . . TRBV18 TGTGCCAGCTCACTTTCCGGGCCCCCAGGGGGCTACACCTTC CASSLSGPPGGYTF
TRBJ1-3 . few TRBV4-3 TGCGCCAGCAGCCAAGCTTCTCGGGGTCTATCTTCTGGAAACACCATATATTTT CASSQASRGLSSGNTIYF
TRBJ2-3 . . TRBV13 TGTGCCAGCAGCACCCGGGACTGGGCAGATACGCAGTATTTT CASSTRDWADTQYF
TRBJ2-3 TRBD1 . TRBV15 TGTGCCACCAGAGCGCAGGGGGGCACAGATACGCAGTATTTT CATRAQGGTDTQYF
TRBJ2-7 TRBD1 few TRBV9 TGTGCCAGCAGCGTAGGACCGGGACAGGGGGTGATCGAGCAGTACTTC CASSVGPGQGVIEQYF
TRBJ1-1 TRBD1 once TRBV4-3 TGCGCCAGCAGCCAAGATGGGACAGGGGCGGACACTGAAGCTTTCTTT CASSQDGTGADTEAFF
TRBJ1-2 TRBD1 . TRBV11-2 TGTGCCAGCAGCTCGGGACAGAACTATGGCTACACCTTC CASSSGQNYGYTF
TRBJ2-1 TRBD2 . TRBV19 TGTGCCAGTAGCATAGCGGGGGGACGAGTCAATGAGCAGTTCTTC CASSIAGGRVNEQFF
TRBJ2-7 . . TRBV7-2 TGTGCCAGCAGGGAGGGGAGGATTGTTGGCTACGAGCAGTACTTC CASREGRIVGYEQYF
TRBJ1-6 . . TRBV27 TGTGCCAGCGGGGGGACCGATAATTCACCCCTCCACTTT CASGGTDNSPLHF
TRBJ2-5 TRBD2 . TRBV13 TGTGCCAGCAGCTTACGGGGGGTCCAAGAGACCCAGTACTTC CASSLRGVQETQYF
TRBJ1-1 . . TRBV6-5 TGTGCCAGCAGTTCCTGGACAGAGAACACTGAAGCTTTCTTT CASSSWTENTEAFF
TRBJ1-3 TRBD1 . TRBV11-3 TGTGCCAGCAGCCCAGGGGGCTCTGGAAACACCATATATTTT CASSPGGSGNTIYF
TRBJ2-3 TRBD2 . TRBV30 TGTGCCTCTGGACTAGCGGGAGGTGCAGATACGCAGTATTTT CASGLAGGADTQYF
TRBJ2-3 . few TRBV11-2 TGTGCCAGTACCCAGGGATTAGCGGCAGCAGATACGCAGTATTTT CASTQGLAAADTQYF